The next 6 T cell receptor beta chains were all read from a single sample in a study of blood T cell repertoires in COVID-19. Libraries were prepared by immunoSEQ multiplex PCR; TCRdb keeps only in-frame clonotypes and omits some of them. The sample comprises about 57,000 clones, 82% of which are singletons, and 22% rests with the top ten. Sequencing was done on a sample of peripheral blood. These receptors all stem from a woman aged 55 to 70 with acute or convalescent COVID-19.

This chain links TRBV30 with TRBJ1-5; 12 positions match TRBD1. From germline, CDR1 is GTSNPN and CDR2 SVGIG (reference sequence). The CDR3 spans 15 residues. With 1 base clipped from V and 7 bases from J, the junction kept 5 bases outside the gene matches. The CDR3, as DNA: TGTGCCTGGAGTGGGGGACAGGGGGCAGGACAGCCCCAGCATTTT. Translated: CAWSGGQGAGQPQHF.

The chain is built from TRBV5-1 and TRBJ2-5, with D possibly matching TRBD1 (6 bases). Trimming removed 5 bases from V and 5 bases from J, with 22 bases in between. The CDR3 is 16 amino acids. CDR1 SGHRS and CDR2 YFSETQ come from the germline V gene. DNA for the CDR3: TGCGCCAGCAGTTTCGTGACGGACAGACCGAGGGAGACCCAGTACTTC. Protein: CASSFVTDRPRETQYF.

The chain has TRBV27 and TRBJ1-5, with D unresolved. V was pared by 5 bases and J by 3 bases, with 8 bases between. The germline CDR1 and CDR2 sequences are MNHEY and SMNVEV (reference sequence). The CDR3 extends over 13 amino acids. As DNA, the CDR3 is TGTGCCAGCAGTCCTCAGATCAATCAGCCCCAGCATTTT. It is translated as CASSPQINQPQHF.

This clone was found a few times. The chain joins TRBV14 to TRBJ2-3; TRBD1 aligns across 9 bases. V dropped 1 base and J dropped 4; count of bases not matched to a gene: 3. From germline, CDR1 is SGHDN and CDR2 FVKESK. The CDR3 extends over 15 amino acids. CDR3 sequence (DNA): TGTGCCAGCAGCCAAGTTGGGACAGGGCCAGATACGCAGTATTTT. Translation gives CASSQVGTGPDTQYF.

This CDR3 is CASSEYQGAYEQYF. Written as DNA, the CDR3 is TGTGCCAGCAGTGAATACCAGGGGGCGTACGAGCAGTACTTC. The rearrangement links TRBV6-1 to TRBJ2-7; TRBD1 matches at 8 bases. In germline, CDR1 is MNHNS, CDR2 SASEGT. The V gene end was trimmed by 2 bases and the J gene end by 4 bases; junction bases not matched to a gene: 4. The CDR3 contains 14 residues.

The chain has TRBV5-5 and TRBJ2-7, with a tentative D call TRBD2 (6 bases). The germline CDR1 and CDR2 sequences are SGHKS and YYEKEE (reference sequence). V gave up 1 base and J gave up 3 bases, with 11 bases separating them. The CDR3 length is 14 residues. CDR3 residues: CASSLSAGIYEQYF. DNA of the CDR3: TGTGCCAGCAGCTTGTCGGCGGGAATCTACGAGCAGTACTTC.